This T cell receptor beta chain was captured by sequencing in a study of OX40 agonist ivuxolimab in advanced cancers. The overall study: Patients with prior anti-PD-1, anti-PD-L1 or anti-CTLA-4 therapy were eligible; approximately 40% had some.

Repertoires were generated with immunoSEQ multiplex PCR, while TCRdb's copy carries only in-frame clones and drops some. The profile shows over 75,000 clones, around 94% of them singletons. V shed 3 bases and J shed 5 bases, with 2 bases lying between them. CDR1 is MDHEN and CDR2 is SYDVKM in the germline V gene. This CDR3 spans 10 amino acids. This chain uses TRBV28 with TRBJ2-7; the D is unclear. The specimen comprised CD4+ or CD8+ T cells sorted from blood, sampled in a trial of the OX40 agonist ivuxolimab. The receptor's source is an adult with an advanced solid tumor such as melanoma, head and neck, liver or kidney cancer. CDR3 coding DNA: TGTGCCAGCAGTTTTGACGAGCAGTACTTC. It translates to CASSFDEQYF.